These T cell receptor beta chains were read from a single sample in a study of patients and donors after allogeneic stem cell transplantation. TCRdb used MiXCR to reprocess the RT-PCR reads, holding one entry per CDR3 protein. The sample shows approximately 430,000 distinct CDR3 sequences, roughly 17% of them seen only once. Sequencing was carried out using blood, either unsorted or a sorted T cell fraction (not recorded which). Receptors were obtained from a human donor who was either an allogeneic HSCT recipient or a stem cell or donor lymphocyte infusion donor (not recorded which). It is not recorded whose cells these are; they may come from a transplant donor. CDR3s include the opening cysteine and the closing phenylalanine or tryptophan. The D gene is left open where the match is weak. Not every row has a clone size; where given, it reads once, few, many or a size class.

>-|few|TRBV20-1|TRBJ2-7
TGCAGTGCTGGAGGGGCGGGACTCCGATACGAGCAGTACTTC
CSAGGAGLRYEQYF
>TRBD2|-|TRBV3-1|TRBJ2-1
TGTGCCAGCAGCCAGGGACTAGCAAAAGAGCAGTTCTTC
CASSQGLAKEQFF
>-|-|TRBV6-1|TRBJ1-1
TGTGCCAGCAGTCGGACAGATTTCCGTGAAGCTTTCTTT
CASSRTDFREAFF
>TRBD2|many|TRBV6-5|TRBJ2-5
TGTGCCAGCAGTTCCTCGGGACTATGGTACTTC
CASSSSGLWYF
>TRBD2|-|TRBV12-3/TRBV12-4|TRBJ2-2
TGTGCCAGCAGTTTTCGACTAGCGGGTCACACCGGGGAGCTGTTTTTT
CASSFRLAGHTGELFF
>TRBD1|-|TRBV11-1|TRBJ2-5
TGTGCCAGCAGTGACAGGGGGTTTTTGCAGACCCAGTACTTC
CASSDRGFLQTQYF
>TRBD1|few|TRBV12-3/TRBV12-4|TRBJ1-5
TGTGCCAGCAGTTTCGGAGCGGGACAGGGGGATCAGCCCCAGCATTTT
CASSFGAGQGDQPQHF
>-|once|TRBV6-1|TRBJ1-1
TGTGCCAGCAGTGATGACAGAAGCACTGAAGCTTTCTTT
CASSDDRSTEAFF
>-|few|TRBV20-1|TRBJ2-2
TGCAGTGCGACCCGGGACCCCGGGGAGCTGTTTTTT
CSATRDPGELFF
>-|few|TRBV6-4|TRBJ2-1
TGTGCCAGCAGTTCCCGGGGATTCCCCGCCTCCTACAATGAGCAGTTCTTC
CASSSRGFPASYNEQFF
>TRBD1|-|TRBV20-1|TRBJ1-1
TGCAGTGCTGCACCGGGACAGCCTGAAGCTTTCTTT
CSAAPGQPEAFF
>-|-|TRBV20-1|TRBJ1-2
TGCAGTGCTAGGGATGAGGAATACTATGGCTACACCTTC
CSARDEEYYGYTF
>-|few|TRBV11-2|TRBJ2-7
TGTGCCAGCAGCTCCCGGACACCGGACATCTACGAGCAGTACTTC
CASSSRTPDIYEQYF
>-|few|TRBV6-5|TRBJ1-4
TGTGCCAGCAGTTACTCGGGGTCAACTAATGAAAAACTGTTTTTT
CASSYSGSTNEKLFF
>TRBD1|few|TRBV6-1|TRBJ2-7
TGTGCCAGCAGCCCCCGGGACAGGGGAATCAACGAGCAGTACTTC
CASSPRDRGINEQYF
>-|many|TRBV29-1|TRBJ1-4
TGCAGCGATAGGACGGGTAATGAAAAACTGTTTTTT
CSDRTGNEKLFF
>-|once|TRBV12-3/TRBV12-4|TRBJ1-4
TGTGCCAGCAGTCCCCGACCGATTAATGAAAAACTGTTTTTT
CASSPRPINEKLFF
>-|many|TRBV18|TRBJ2-2
TGTGCCAGCTCACCACTCGGACACACCGGGGAGCTGTTTTTT
CASSPLGHTGELFF
>TRBD2|-|TRBV4-3|TRBJ2-7
TGCGCCAGCAGCCAAGAAGCCCTAGCGGGGGGTATTTACTCCTACGAGCAGTACTTC
CASSQEALAGGIYSYEQYF
>TRBD2|-|TRBV20-1|TRBJ2-1
TGCAGTGCTAGAGCTCCGGGACTAGCGACGTCCAATGAGCAGTTCTTC
CSARAPGLATSNEQFF
>-|once|TRBV4-3|TRBJ2-5
TGCGCCAGCAGCCAAGTCCCCCCGGTGGGCGGAGGGGGGTTTAAAGAGACCCAGTACTTC
CASSQVPPVGGGGFKETQYF
>TRBD1|few|TRBV6-1|TRBJ1-1
TGTGCCAGCAGTCCCTGGACAGGGGCAGGGAGCACTGAAGCTTTCTTT
CASSPWTGAGSTEAFF
>TRBD1|few|TRBV13|TRBJ2-7
TGTGCCAGCAGCCCCACAACGGGACAGAGTTACGAGCAGTACTTC
CASSPTTGQSYEQYF
>-|-|TRBV10-3|TRBJ1-2
TGTGCCATCAGTGAGTCGACGGCAGGAGTTGGCTACACCTTC
CAISESTAGVGYTF
>-|-|TRBV4-1|TRBJ2-1
TGCGCCAGCAGCCAGGTAGCGGTGAACAATGAGCAGTTCTTC
CASSQVAVNNEQFF
>-|few|TRBV19|TRBJ2-1
TGTGCCAGTAGTACTACAGGGAGCTCCTACAATGAGCAGTTCTTC
CASSTTGSSYNEQFF
>-|-|TRBV19|TRBJ2-5
TGTGCCAGTAGCGGACAGCTACAAGAGACCCAGTACTTC
CASSGQLQETQYF
>-|many|TRBV5-1|TRBJ2-4
TGCGCCAGCACTCGGGGGGCCAAAAACATTCAGTACTTC
CASTRGAKNIQYF
>-|few|TRBV4-2|TRBJ1-1
TGTGCCAGCAGCCAAGACTATCCGGGGGCCTTGAACACTGAAGCTTTCTTT
CASSQDYPGALNTEAFF
>TRBD1|-|TRBV12-3/TRBV12-4|TRBJ1-2
TGTGCCAGCACCGGTACCGGGACAGGATACCGCTATGGCTACACCTTC
CASTGTGTGYRYGYTF
>-|few|TRBV4-1|TRBJ2-3
TGCGCCAGCAGCCTCCGCCTAAGCACAGATACGCAGTATTTT
CASSLRLSTDTQYF
>TRBD2|many|TRBV6-1|TRBJ2-7
TGTGCCAGCAGTCTCGGGACTAGCGGAACCTACGAGCAGTACTTC
CASSLGTSGTYEQYF
>-|-|TRBV5-5|TRBJ1-3
TGTGCCAGCAGCTTGGGCGACAGCTCTGGAAACACCATATATTTT
CASSLGDSSGNTIYF
>-|many|TRBV11-3|TRBJ2-1
TGTGCCAGCAGCCCTAGCTTCTACAATGAGCAGTTCTTC
CASSPSFYNEQFF
>-|-|TRBV7-6|TRBJ2-3
TGTGCCAGCAGCTGGCGTAGGAGCGGGACAGATACGCAGTATTTT
CASSWRRSGTDTQYF
>-|-|TRBV11-2|TRBJ2-2
TGTGCCAGCAACTTACGGAGGGGGGGGTTAAACACCGGGGAGCTGTTTTTT
CASNLRRGGLNTGELFF
>-|-|TRBV2|TRBJ1-2
TGTGCCAGCAGTGAGGACAGACTTAACTATGGCTACACCTTC
CASSEDRLNYGYTF
>-|few|TRBV10-3|TRBJ2-7
TGTGCCATCAGTGAGTCGGCACTCACAGGAGGGCAGTACTTC
CAISESALTGGQYF
>-|-|TRBV11-2|TRBJ2-5
TGTGCCAGCAGCCTAACAGGGTCGCGGGAGACCCAGTACTTC
CASSLTGSRETQYF
>-|few|TRBV7-9|TRBJ1-5
TGTGCCAGCAGCTTGGGTCAGCGAACCGAGCCCCAGCATTTT
CASSLGQRTEPQHF
>-|-|TRBV5-1|TRBJ2-6
TGCGCCAGCAGCTTGGAGACCTCTGGGGCCAACGTCCTGACTTTC
CASSLETSGANVLTF
>-|few|TRBV7-2|TRBJ2-3
TGTGCCAGCAGCTTAGGGAGCGGACTCTACACAGATACGCAGTATTTT
CASSLGSGLYTDTQYF
>-|-|TRBV15|TRBJ2-7
TGTGCCACCAGTCCCTGGGGGGGCTCCTCCTACGAGCAGTACTTC
CATSPWGGSSYEQYF
>-|few|TRBV12-3/TRBV12-4|TRBJ1-1
TGTGCCAGCACCACCCCTGGACACTTGAACACTGAAGCTTTCTTT
CASTTPGHLNTEAFF
>TRBD2|few|TRBV4-2|TRBJ2-5
TGTGCCAGCAGCCCCTCTCCGGCGGGGGGTCAAGAGACCCAGTACTTC
CASSPSPAGGQETQYF
>-|many|TRBV7-2|TRBJ1-5
TGTGCCAGCAGCCCTGGCGCGGGACAGCCCCAGCATTTT
CASSPGAGQPQHF
>-|many|TRBV4-3|TRBJ2-3
TGCGCCAGCAGCCAAGATTTGCCCCCAGATACGCAGTATTTT
CASSQDLPPDTQYF
>-|few|TRBV7-8|TRBJ1-3
TGTGCCAGCAGCTGGGGACGGAGCTCTGGAAACACCATATATTTT
CASSWGRSSGNTIYF
>-|-|TRBV28|TRBJ2-4
TGTGCCAGCAGTCCCCGGAACATTCAGTACTTC
CASSPRNIQYF
>-|-|TRBV15|TRBJ2-7
TGTGCCACCAGCAGAGATCAGTACGGTACCTACGAGCAGTACTTC
CATSRDQYGTYEQYF
>TRBD2|-|TRBV9|TRBJ2-5
TGTGCCAGCAGCTTAGGGAGCGGGGCACAAGAGACCCAGTACTTC
CASSLGSGAQETQYF
>TRBD1|few|TRBV6-5|TRBJ1-6
TGTGCCAGCAGTTTCGGACAGGGTGGGAATTCACCCCTCCACTTT
CASSFGQGGNSPLHF
>-|-|TRBV25-1|TRBJ1-1
TGTGCCAGCATTGGGATAGGCAAGAACACTGAAGCTTTCTTT
CASIGIGKNTEAFF